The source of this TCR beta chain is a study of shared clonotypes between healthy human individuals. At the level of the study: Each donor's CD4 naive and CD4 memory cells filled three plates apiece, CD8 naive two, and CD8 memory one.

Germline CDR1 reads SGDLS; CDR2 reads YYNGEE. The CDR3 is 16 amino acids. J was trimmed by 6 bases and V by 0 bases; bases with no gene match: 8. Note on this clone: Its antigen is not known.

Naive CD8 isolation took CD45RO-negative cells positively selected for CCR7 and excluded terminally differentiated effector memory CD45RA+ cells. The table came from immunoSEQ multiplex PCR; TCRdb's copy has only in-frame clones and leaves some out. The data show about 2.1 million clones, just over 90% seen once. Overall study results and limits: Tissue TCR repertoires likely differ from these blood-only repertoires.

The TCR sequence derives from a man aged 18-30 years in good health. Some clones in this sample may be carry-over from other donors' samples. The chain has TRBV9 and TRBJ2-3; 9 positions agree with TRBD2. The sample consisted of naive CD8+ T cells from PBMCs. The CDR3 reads CASSVVSSGIKDTQYF. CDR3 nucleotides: TGTGCCAGCAGCGTAGTGTCTAGCGGGATAAAGGATACGCAGTATTTT.